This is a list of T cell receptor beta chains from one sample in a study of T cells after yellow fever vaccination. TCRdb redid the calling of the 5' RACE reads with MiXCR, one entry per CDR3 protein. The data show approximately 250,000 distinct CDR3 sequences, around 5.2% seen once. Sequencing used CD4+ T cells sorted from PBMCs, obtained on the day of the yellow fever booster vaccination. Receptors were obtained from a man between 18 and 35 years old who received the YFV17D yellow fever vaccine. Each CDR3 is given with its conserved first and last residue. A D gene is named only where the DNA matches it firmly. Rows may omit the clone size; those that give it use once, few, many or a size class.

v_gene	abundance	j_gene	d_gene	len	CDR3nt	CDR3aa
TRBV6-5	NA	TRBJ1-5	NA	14	TGTGCCAGCAGTGGGGACCGACAATCGGTGTCACAGCATTTT	CASSGDRQSVSQHF
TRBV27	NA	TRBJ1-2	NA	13	TGTGCCAGCGCCGAGGATAGGAGCTATGGCTACACCTTC	CASAEDRSYGYTF
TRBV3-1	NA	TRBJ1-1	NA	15	TGTGCCAGCAGCCAAGATCTTGGTCCGGACACTGAAGCTTTCTTT	CASSQDLGPDTEAFF
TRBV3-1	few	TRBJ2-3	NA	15	TGTGCCAGCAGCCCCTGGGGGCAGAAGACAGATACGCAGTATTTT	CASSPWGQKTDTQYF
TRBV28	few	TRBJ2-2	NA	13	TGTGCCAGCACCAGCCCGGGGACCGGGGAGCTGTTTTTT	CASTSPGTGELFF
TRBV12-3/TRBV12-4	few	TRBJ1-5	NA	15	TGTGCCAGCAGCCCGACACGTCAAAATATACAGCCCCAGCATTTT	CASSPTRQNIQPQHF
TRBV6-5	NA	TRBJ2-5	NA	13	TGTGCCAGCGCTACGCGAGTTCAAGAGACCCAGTACTTC	CASATRVQETQYF
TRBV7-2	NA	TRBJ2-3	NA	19	TGTGCCAGCAGCTCCCCCCCCGCCTCCGCCCGCCCGACCCGAGATACGCAGTATTTT	CASSSPPASARPTRDTQYF
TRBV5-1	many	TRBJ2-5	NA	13	TGCGCCAGCAAGGGAGGGACAGGAGAGACCCAGTACTTC	CASKGGTGETQYF
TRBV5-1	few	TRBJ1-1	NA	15	TGCGCCAGCAGCTTGGACCGGCCTTTGAACACTGAAGCTTTCTTT	CASSLDRPLNTEAFF
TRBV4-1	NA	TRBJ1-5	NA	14	TGCGCCAGCAGCCAAGAGATATGGAATCAGCCCCAGCATTTT	CASSQEIWNQPQHF
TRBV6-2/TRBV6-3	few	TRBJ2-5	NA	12	TGTGCCAGCAACCGGGACGGAGAGACCCAGTACTTC	CASNRDGETQYF
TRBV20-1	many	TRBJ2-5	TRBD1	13	TGCAGTGCTGGACAGGGGGCTAGGGAGACCCAGTACTTC	CSAGQGARETQYF
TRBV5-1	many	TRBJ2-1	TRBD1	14	TGCGCCAGCAGCCTGTTCGGACAGGGCAATGAGCAGTTCTTC	CASSLFGQGNEQFF
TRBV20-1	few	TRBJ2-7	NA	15	TGCAGTGCTAGAGACGGACCTTGGTACTCCTACGAGCAGTACTTC	CSARDGPWYSYEQYF
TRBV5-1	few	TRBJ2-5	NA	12	TGCGCCAGCAGCTTGGACTCAGAGACCCAGTACTTC	CASSLDSETQYF
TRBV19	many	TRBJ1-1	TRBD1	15	TGTGCCAGTAGGGGGGGACAGAGGTCGGACACTGAAGCTTTCTTT	CASRGGQRSDTEAFF
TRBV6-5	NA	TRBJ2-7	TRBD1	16	TGTGCCAGCAGTCCCTTCGGGACAGGGGTGTCCTACGAGCAGTACTTC	CASSPFGTGVSYEQYF
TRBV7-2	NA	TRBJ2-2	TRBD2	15	TGTGCCACCAGATTCAGCGGGGGAAACACCGGGGAGCTGTTTTTT	CATRFSGGNTGELFF
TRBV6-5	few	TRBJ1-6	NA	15	TGTGCCAGCAGGGTGACGAGCTCCTATAATTCACCCCTCCACTTT	CASRVTSSYNSPLHF
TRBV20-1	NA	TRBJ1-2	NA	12	TGCAGTGGGGCAGGGGAGGGGTATGGCTACACCTTC	CSGAGEGYGYTF
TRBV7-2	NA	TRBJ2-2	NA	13	TGTGCCAGCAGACCTTCGGGACCCGGGGAGCTGTTTTTT	CASRPSGPGELFF
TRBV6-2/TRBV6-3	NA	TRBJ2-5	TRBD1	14	TGTGCCAGCACCAGAGGGACAGCAAGATTGACCCAGTACTTC	CASTRGTARLTQYF
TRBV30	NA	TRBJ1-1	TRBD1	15	TGTGCCTGGACCTATCCTGACAGGGTAAGCCGAGCGGGTTTCTTT	CAWTYPDRVSRAGFF
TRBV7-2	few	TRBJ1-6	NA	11	TGTGACCCCTCCTATAATTCACCCCTCCACTTT	CDPSYNSPLHF
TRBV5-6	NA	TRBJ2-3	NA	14	TGTGCCAGCAGCTTGAGTTACTTCACAGATACGCAGTATTTT	CASSLSYFTDTQYF
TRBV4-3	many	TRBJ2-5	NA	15	TGCGCCAGCAGCCAAAAGAAAGCGGTAGGAGAGACCCAGTACTTC	CASSQKKAVGETQYF
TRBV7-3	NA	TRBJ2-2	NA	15	TGTGCCAGCGGAGAATATAACAGGGCGGCCGGGGAGCTGTTTTTT	CASGEYNRAAGELFF
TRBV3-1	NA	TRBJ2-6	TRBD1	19	TGTGCCAGCAGCCCCCGGACAGGGAGATCTCTCTCTGGGGCCAACGTCCTGACTTTC	CASSPRTGRSLSGANVLTF
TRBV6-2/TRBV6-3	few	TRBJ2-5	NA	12	TGTGCCAGCAGTTACGGGGTGAGACCCCAGTACTTC	CASSYGVRPQYF
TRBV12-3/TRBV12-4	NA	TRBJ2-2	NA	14	TGTGCCCAGAAGACCGGCCAGAACACCGGGGAGCTGTTTTTT	CAQKTGQNTGELFF
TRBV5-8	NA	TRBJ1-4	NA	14	TGTGCCAGCAGCCCGCCCACTGTTAATGAAAAACTGTTTTTT	CASSPPTVNEKLFF
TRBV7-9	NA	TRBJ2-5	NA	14	TGTGCCAGCAGCTTTATAGGGGAACAAGAGACCCAGTACTTC	CASSFIGEQETQYF
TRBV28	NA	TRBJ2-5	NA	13	TGTGCCAGCAATTCTGACAGTCAAGAGACCCAGTACTTC	CASNSDSQETQYF
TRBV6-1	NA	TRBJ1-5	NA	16	TGTGCCAGCAGTGAAGTGTATGGAGGAGGCTATCAGCCCCAGCATTTT	CASSEVYGGGYQPQHF
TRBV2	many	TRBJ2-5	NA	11	TGTGCCAGCTCCTACCAAGAGACCCAGTACTTC	CASSYQETQYF
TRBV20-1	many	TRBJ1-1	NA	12	TGCAGTGCTAGAGGTAGGGAGGCTGAAGCTTTCTTT	CSARGREAEAFF
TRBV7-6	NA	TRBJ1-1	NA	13	TGTGCCAGCAGCCCCCTCCTCGATACTGAAGCTTTCTTT	CASSPLLDTEAFF
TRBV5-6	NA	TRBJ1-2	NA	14	TGTGCCAGCAGCCTCCCGGACCGAGGGGATGGCTACACCTTC	CASSLPDRGDGYTF
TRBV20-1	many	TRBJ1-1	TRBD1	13	TGCAGTGCCTCCGGGACAGCGAACACTGAAGCTTTCTTT	CSASGTANTEAFF
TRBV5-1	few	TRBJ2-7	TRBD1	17	TGCGCCAGCAGCCTGAATCCTCCGGGACAGGGCCCCTACGAGCAGTACTTC	CASSLNPPGQGPYEQYF
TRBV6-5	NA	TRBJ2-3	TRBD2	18	TGTGCCAGCAGGCAGGGACTAGCGGGGGACTATAGCACAGATACGCAGTATTTT	CASRQGLAGDYSTDTQYF
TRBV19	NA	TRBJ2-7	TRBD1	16	TGTGCCAGTAGTATAGATGCGGGACAGGGGATCTACGAGCAGTACTTC	CASSIDAGQGIYEQYF
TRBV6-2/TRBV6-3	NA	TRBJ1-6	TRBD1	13	TGTGCCAGCACGGGACAGGGGGATTCACCCCTCCACTTT	CASTGQGDSPLHF
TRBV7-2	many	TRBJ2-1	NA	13	TGTGCCAGCAGCTTCGGACACTACAATGAGCAGTTCTTC	CASSFGHYNEQFF
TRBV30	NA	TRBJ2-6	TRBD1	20	TGTGCCTGGAGTGTACGAGGCGCGGGACAGGGTCTTGTTCGGGCCAACGTCCTGACTTTC	CAWSVRGAGQGLVRANVLTF
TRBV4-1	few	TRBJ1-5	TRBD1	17	TGCGCCAGCAGCCAAGGTTTTAGACAGGGTACTAATCAGCCCCAGCATTTT	CASSQGFRQGTNQPQHF
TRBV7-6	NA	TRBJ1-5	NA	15	TGTGCCAGCAGCTTAGCCGCCAATCCAGGACAGCCCCAGCATTTT	CASSLAANPGQPQHF
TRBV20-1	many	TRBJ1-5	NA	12	TGCAGTGCTGTTTCCGGGAATCAGCCCCAGCATTTT	CSAVSGNQPQHF
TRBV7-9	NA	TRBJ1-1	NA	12	TGTGCCAGCAGCTTAGCGTATACTGAAGCTTTCTTT	CASSLAYTEAFF